A selection of T cell receptor beta chains follows, all from one sample in a study of control samples from healthy donors and cancer patients. Repertoires were generated with immunoSEQ multiplex PCR, while TCRdb's copy carries only in-frame clones and drops some. The sample shows some 150,000 clones, 75% to 95% of them seen only once. The sample was blood. The receptors were sampled from a man between 18 and 29 years old in good health. The CDR3 runs from the conserved cysteine through the conserved F or W. D genes are given only for firm matches. Some rows mark clone size as missing; the rest say once, few, many or name a class of expanded clone.

>TRBJ1-5|TRBD1|-|TRBV24-1
TGTGCCACCAGTGATCTGACAGGGGGCGAGCTTGGCAATCAGCCCCAGCATTTT
CATSDLTGGELGNQPQHF
>TRBJ2-7|-|-|TRBV5-6
TGTGCCAGCAGCTTATCAAGGGCCTACGAGCAGTACTTC
CASSLSRAYEQYF
>TRBJ2-4|-|-|TRBV11-2
TGTGCCAGCAGCTTTGGGGGGAGAGCCAAAAACATTCAGTACTTC
CASSFGGRAKNIQYF
>TRBJ2-5|-|-|TRBV10-3
TGTGCCATCAGTGAGACAGGCCAAGAGACCCAGTACTTC
CAISETGQETQYF
>TRBJ2-3|TRBD1|once|TRBV11-2
TGTGCCAGCAGCCATGGGACAGGCGGCAGCACAGATACGCAGTATTTT
CASSHGTGGSTDTQYF
>TRBJ2-3|TRBD1|-|TRBV5-1
TGCGCCAGCAGCCCTCTGGGGACAGGCACAGATACGCAGTATTTT
CASSPLGTGTDTQYF
>TRBJ2-7|-|-|TRBV7-9
TGTGCCAGCAGCCCGACACTGGTGAACTACGAGCAGTACTTC
CASSPTLVNYEQYF
>TRBJ1-1|-|-|TRBV10-3
TGTGCCATCAGTGAACTTCAAACAGAAGCTTTCTTT
CAISELQTEAFF
>TRBJ1-5|-|-|TRBV6-1
TGTGCCAGCAGTGAATCAGGACCCTTAAATCAGCCCCAGCATTTT
CASSESGPLNQPQHF
>TRBJ1-1|TRBD1|-|TRBV7-6
TGTGCCAGCAGCAGCTGGGACAGGGTCGTCCCTGAAGCTTTCTTT
CASSSWDRVVPEAFF
>TRBJ1-2|TRBD1|-|TRBV5-5
TGTGCCAGCAGCTTTCGGGGGACAGGGGGCAGTTATGGCTACACCTTC
CASSFRGTGGSYGYTF
>TRBJ1-3|-|-|TRBV30
TGTGCCTGGAGTGTACTTCTGGGAGGGGGATTACTCTCTGGAAACACCATATATTTT
CAWSVLLGGGLLSGNTIYF
>TRBJ1-1|-|-|TRBV24-1
TGTGCCACCAGTGATTCGTCCGGGCTTCGAGCTTTCTTT
CATSDSSGLRAFF
>TRBJ1-2|-|-|TRBV4-1
TGCGCCAGCAGCCCCGGTAGGGGTAACTATGGCTACACCTTC
CASSPGRGNYGYTF
>TRBJ2-7|-|-|TRBV3-1/TRBV3-2
TGTGCCAGCATGGGTTTTAGGTCCTACGAGCAGTACTTC
CASMGFRSYEQYF
>TRBJ2-5|TRBD1|-|TRBV5-4
TGTGCCAGCAGCTTGGGGACAGGGATTGGAGAGACCCAGTACTTC
CASSLGTGIGETQYF
>TRBJ1-3|-|-|TRBV19
TGTGCCAGTAGTATGGGATGGGACACCATATATTTT
CASSMGWDTIYF
>TRBJ1-2|-|few|TRBV27
TGTGCCAGCAACCCAGTAGGTGGGAGATACTATGGCTACACCTTC
CASNPVGGRYYGYTF
>TRBJ1-6|TRBD1|-|TRBV6-4
TGTGCCAGCAGTGAAATGGACAGGGGGCGACCCCTCCACTTT
CASSEMDRGRPLHF
>TRBJ1-1|TRBD1|-|TRBV4-1
TGCGCCAGCAGCCAAGAACGGACAGGGAGAATCACTGAAGCTTTCTTT
CASSQERTGRITEAFF
>TRBJ2-4|TRBD2|-|TRBV15
TGTGCCACCAGCAGAGATCTGGTAGCGGGGGGGCTAAACATTCAGTACTTC
CATSRDLVAGGLNIQYF
>TRBJ2-7|TRBD2|once|TRBV3-1/TRBV3-2
TGTGCCAGCAGCCAACTTGGAGTAGCGGGGGGGATGCAGTACTTC
CASSQLGVAGGMQYF
>TRBJ2-7|-|-|TRBV24-1
TGTGCCACCAGTGATTCCATGGATTCCTACGAGCAGTACTTC
CATSDSMDSYEQYF
>TRBJ2-3|TRBD2|-|TRBV5-8
TGTGCCAGCAGTCGCTTGGCCTTGCGGGGGGCAATCACAGATACGCAGTATTTT
CASSRLALRGAITDTQYF
>TRBJ1-3|-|-|TRBV5-1
TGCGCCAGTACCAGCTCTCTCTCTGGAAACACCATATATTTT
CASTSSLSGNTIYF
>TRBJ2-5|-|-|TRBV7-9
TGTGCCAGCAGCCATCCTCCCCGAGGGACACCTAGGTGGGAGACCCAGTACTTC
CASSHPPRGTPRWETQYF
>TRBJ1-4|-|-|TRBV7-9
TGTGCCAGCAGCTCGCGGGCCGGGGCCGTGGGTGAAAAACTGTTTTTT
CASSSRAGAVGEKLFF
>TRBJ2-1|TRBD1|-|TRBV7-8
TGTGCCAGCAGCTTGCGGACGGGACAGATCTCCTACAATGAGCAGTTCTTC
CASSLRTGQISYNEQFF
>TRBJ1-2|-|few|TRBV3-1/TRBV3-2
TGTGCCAGCAGCCAAGATGGAGGGGTTGGCTACACCTTC
CASSQDGGVGYTF
>TRBJ2-2|TRBD2|-|TRBV4-1
TGCGCCAGCAGCCCGACCGGACTAGCGGGGGGGCGAAGCACCGGGGAGCTGTTTTTT
CASSPTGLAGGRSTGELFF
>TRBJ2-7|TRBD1|-|TRBV3-1/TRBV3-2
TGTGCCAGCAGCCACTGGGCTGGGGACAGTCTTTACGAGCAGTACTTC
CASSHWAGDSLYEQYF
>TRBJ2-3|TRBD1|-|TRBV6-5
TGTGCCAGCAGTACCCGGGACAGGGGAAAAGATACGCAGTATTTT
CASSTRDRGKDTQYF
>TRBJ2-2|-|-|TRBV20-1
TGCAGTGCTAGTTTCCGGGGAGAGGTCAACGGCCACGGGGAGCTGTTTTTT
CSASFRGEVNGHGELFF
>TRBJ2-7|-|-|TRBV6-5
TGTGCCAGCAGCTGGGGGGCCGGCGAGCAGTACTTC
CASSWGAGEQYF
>TRBJ1-5|-|-|TRBV28
TGTGCCAGCAGTTCCCGGACTATGTATCAGCCCCAGCATTTT
CASSSRTMYQPQHF
>TRBJ2-5|-|-|TRBV9
TGTGCCAGCAGCGTAGATCAGGGGCAAGAGACCCAGTACTTC
CASSVDQGQETQYF
>TRBJ2-7|TRBD2|-|TRBV12-5
TGTGCTAGTAAGCGGGGCGACTTCGACGAGCAGTACTTC
CASKRGDFDEQYF
>TRBJ1-1|-|-|TRBV6-1
TGTGCCAGCAGTGAGGATCATACGAACACTGAAGCTTTCTTT
CASSEDHTNTEAFF
>TRBJ2-7|-|-|TRBV19
TGTGCCAGTAGTACGACAGCGACCTACGAGCAGTACTTC
CASSTTATYEQYF
>TRBJ2-6|-|-|TRBV29-1
TGCAGCGTTGGAAGCTCTGGGGCCAACGTCCTGACTTTC
CSVGSSGANVLTF
>TRBJ1-2|TRBD1|-|TRBV6-6
TGTGCCAGCAGTCCGCCGGGGACAGGGCTAACCTCTAACTATGGCTACACCTTC
CASSPPGTGLTSNYGYTF
>TRBJ2-5|-|-|TRBV5-1
TGCGCCAGCAGCTTATCAGAGACCCAGTACTTC
CASSLSETQYF
>TRBJ1-5|-|-|TRBV18
TGTGCCAGCTCACCGGGGGGGGGCAGCAATCAGCCCCAGCATTTT
CASSPGGGSNQPQHF
>TRBJ2-7|TRBD1|-|TRBV9
TGTGCCAGCAGCGCCGGGACAGGAGTGTACGAGCAGTACTTC
CASSAGTGVYEQYF
>TRBJ1-2|TRBD1|-|TRBV3-1/TRBV3-2
TGTGCCAGCAGCCAAGGGCCGGGACAGGGTACGCCTAACTATGGCTACACCTTC
CASSQGPGQGTPNYGYTF
>TRBJ1-2|-|once|TRBV6-1
TGTGCCAGCAGTGAGGCCGGGATAGTGATCTATGGCTACACCTTC
CASSEAGIVIYGYTF
>TRBJ2-7|-|-|TRBV7-6
TGTGCCAGCAGCCTGGGAGGAGGGCAGGGAACCTACGAGCAGTACTTC
CASSLGGGQGTYEQYF
>TRBJ2-5|TRBD2|-|TRBV18
TGTGCCAGCTCACCCCCGGTGCGGACTAGCGGGGGGTTAGAGACCCAGTACTTC
CASSPPVRTSGGLETQYF
>TRBJ2-7|-|few|TRBV11-3
TGTGCCAGCAGCTTAGAAGGGGATGCCTACGAGCAGTACTTC
CASSLEGDAYEQYF
>TRBJ2-5|-|-|TRBV5-1
TGCGCCAGCAGCGCCCAAGAGACCCAGTACTTC
CASSAQETQYF
>TRBJ2-5|TRBD2|-|TRBV7-8
TGTGCCAGCAGCTTAGGGAGGCTAGCGGGGGACCAAGAGACCCAGTACTTC
CASSLGRLAGDQETQYF
>TRBJ1-1|-|-|TRBV4-1
TGCGCCAGCAGCCAAGTACAGGGTTACACTGAAGCTTTCTTT
CASSQVQGYTEAFF
>TRBJ2-1|-|-|TRBV5-1
TGCGCCAGCACCCCGGAACCGCTAGCAGGTCTTTCGTACAATGAGCAGTTCTTC
CASTPEPLAGLSYNEQFF
>TRBJ2-7|-|few|TRBV2
TGTGCCAGCACAGGGGACGCAAAAGAACGTGAGCAGTACTTC
CASTGDAKEREQYF